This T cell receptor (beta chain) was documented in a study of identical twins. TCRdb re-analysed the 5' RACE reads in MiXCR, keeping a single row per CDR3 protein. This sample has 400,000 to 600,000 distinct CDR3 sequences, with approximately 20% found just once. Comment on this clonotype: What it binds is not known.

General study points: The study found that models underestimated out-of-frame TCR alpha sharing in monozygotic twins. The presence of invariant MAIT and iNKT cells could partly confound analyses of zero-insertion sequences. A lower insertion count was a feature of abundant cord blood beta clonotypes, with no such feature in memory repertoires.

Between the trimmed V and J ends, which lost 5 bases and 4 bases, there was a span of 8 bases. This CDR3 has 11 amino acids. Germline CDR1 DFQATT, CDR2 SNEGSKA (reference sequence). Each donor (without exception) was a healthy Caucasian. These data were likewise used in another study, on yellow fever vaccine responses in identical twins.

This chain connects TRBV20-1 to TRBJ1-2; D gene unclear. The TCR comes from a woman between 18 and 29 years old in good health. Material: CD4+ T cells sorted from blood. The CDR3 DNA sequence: TGCAGTGCTGAACAAAGCTATGGCTACACCTTC. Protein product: CSAEQSYGYTF.